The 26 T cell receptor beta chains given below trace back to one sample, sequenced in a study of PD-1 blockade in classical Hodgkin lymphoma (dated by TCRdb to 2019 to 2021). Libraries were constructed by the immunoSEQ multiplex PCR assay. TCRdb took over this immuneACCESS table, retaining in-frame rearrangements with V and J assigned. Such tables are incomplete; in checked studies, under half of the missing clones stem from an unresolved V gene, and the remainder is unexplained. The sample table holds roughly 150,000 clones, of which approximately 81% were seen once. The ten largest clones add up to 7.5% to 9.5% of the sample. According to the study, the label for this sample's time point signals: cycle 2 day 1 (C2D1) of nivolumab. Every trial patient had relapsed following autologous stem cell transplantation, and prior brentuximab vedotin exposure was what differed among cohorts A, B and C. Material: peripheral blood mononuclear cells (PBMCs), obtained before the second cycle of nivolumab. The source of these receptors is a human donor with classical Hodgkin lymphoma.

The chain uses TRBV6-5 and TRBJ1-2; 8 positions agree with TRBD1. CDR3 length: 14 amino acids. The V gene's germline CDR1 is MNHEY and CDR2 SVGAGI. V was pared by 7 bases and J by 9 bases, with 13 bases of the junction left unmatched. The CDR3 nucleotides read TGTGCCAGCACATTCGGACAGGGAGGATCCAGCTACACCTTC. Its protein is CASTFGQGGSSYTF.

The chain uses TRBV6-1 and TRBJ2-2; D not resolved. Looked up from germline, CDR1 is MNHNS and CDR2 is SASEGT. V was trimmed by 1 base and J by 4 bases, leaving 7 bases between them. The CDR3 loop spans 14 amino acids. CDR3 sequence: CASSEGHTTGELFF. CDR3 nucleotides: TGTGCCAGCAGTGAAGGGCATACCACCGGGGAGCTGTTTTTT.

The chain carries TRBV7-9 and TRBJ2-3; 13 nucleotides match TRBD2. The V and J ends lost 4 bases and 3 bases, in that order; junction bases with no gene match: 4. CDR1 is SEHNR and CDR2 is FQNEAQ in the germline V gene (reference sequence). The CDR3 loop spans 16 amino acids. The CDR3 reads CASSWTSGSGTDTQYF. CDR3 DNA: TGTGCCAGCAGCTGGACTAGCGGGAGTGGAACAGATACGCAGTATTTT.

The CDR3 region is CASSPTSGRAGELFF. In nucleotides, the CDR3 is TGTGCCAGCAGTCCGACTAGCGGGAGGGCCGGGGAGCTGTTTTTT. This chain connects TRBV7-3 to TRBJ2-2; 14 positions match TRBD2. The trim removed 6 bases at V and 6 bases at J, leaving 3 bases unmatched. This CDR3 region has 15 residues. The germline CDR1 and CDR2 sequences are SGHTA and FQGTGA.

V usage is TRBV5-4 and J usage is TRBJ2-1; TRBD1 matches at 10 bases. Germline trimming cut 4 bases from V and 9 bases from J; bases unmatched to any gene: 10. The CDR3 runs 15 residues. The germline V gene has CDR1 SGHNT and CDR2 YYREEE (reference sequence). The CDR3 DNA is TGTGCCAGCAGCCAGGGACAGGGGTTCCGCGGTGAGCAGTTCTTC. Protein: CASSQGQGFRGEQFF.

CDR3 sequence reads: CASSAGHVSYEQYF. In nucleotides, the CDR3 is TGCGCCAGCAGCGCTGGACACGTATCCTACGAGCAGTACTTC. The V gene is TRBV10-2, the J gene TRBJ2-7; weak D call: TRBD1 (5 bases). The CDR3 is 14 amino acids. The germline V and J ends were trimmed by 6 bases and 1 base, with 13 bases remaining between them. Germline-derived CDR1 and CDR2 are WSHSY and SAAADI.

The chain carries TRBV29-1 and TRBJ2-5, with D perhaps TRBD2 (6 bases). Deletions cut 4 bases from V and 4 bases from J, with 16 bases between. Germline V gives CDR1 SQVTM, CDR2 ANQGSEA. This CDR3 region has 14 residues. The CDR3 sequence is CSVASNPGVETQYF. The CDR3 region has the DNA TGCAGCGTTGCAAGCAACCCGGGGGTAGAGACCCAGTACTTC. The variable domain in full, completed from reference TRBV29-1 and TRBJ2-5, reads SAVISQKPSRDICQRGTSLTIQCQVDSQVTMMFWYRQQPGQSLTLIATANQGSEATYESGFVIDKFPISRPNLTFSTLTVSNMSPEDSSIYLCSVASNPGVETQYFGPGTRLLVL.

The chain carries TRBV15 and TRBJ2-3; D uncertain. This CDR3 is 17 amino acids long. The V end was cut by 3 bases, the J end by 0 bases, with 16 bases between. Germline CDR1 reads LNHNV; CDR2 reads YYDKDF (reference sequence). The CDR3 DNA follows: TGTGCCACCAGCAGTTTCCCCCGGACGGTCAGCACAGATACGCAGTATTTT. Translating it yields CATSSFPRTVSTDTQYF.

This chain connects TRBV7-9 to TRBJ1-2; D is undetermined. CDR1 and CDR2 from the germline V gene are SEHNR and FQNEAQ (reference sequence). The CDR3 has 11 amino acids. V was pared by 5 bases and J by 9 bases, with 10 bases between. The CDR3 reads CASSLDSSYTF. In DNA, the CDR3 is TGTGCCAGCAGCCTAGACTCCAGCTACACCTTC.

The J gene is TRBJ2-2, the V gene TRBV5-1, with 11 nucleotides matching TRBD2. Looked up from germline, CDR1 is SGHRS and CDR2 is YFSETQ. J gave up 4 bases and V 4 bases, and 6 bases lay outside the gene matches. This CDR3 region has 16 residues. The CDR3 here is CASSRAGTSGTGELFF. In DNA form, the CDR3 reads TGCGCCAGCAGCCGGGCGGGGACTAGCGGCACCGGGGAGCTGTTTTTT.

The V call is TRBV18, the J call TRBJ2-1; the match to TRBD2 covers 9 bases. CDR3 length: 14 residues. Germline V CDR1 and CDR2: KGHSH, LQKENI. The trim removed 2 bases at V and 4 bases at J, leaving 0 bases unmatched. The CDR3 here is CASSPGLAYNEQFF. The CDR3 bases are TGTGCCAGCTCACCAGGACTAGCGTACAATGAGCAGTTCTTC.

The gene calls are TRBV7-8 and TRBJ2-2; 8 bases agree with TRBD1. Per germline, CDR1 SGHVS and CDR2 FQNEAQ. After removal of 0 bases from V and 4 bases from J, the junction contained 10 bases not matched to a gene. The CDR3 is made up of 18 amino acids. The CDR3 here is CASSLAPQTGESTGELFF. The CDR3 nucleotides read TGTGCCAGCAGCTTAGCCCCTCAGACAGGGGAGAGCACCGGGGAGCTGTTTTTT.

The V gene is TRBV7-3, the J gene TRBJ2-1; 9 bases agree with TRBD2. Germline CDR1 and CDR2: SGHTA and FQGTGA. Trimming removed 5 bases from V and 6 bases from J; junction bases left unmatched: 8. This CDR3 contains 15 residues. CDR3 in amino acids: CASSPPGLAINEQFF. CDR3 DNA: TGTGCCAGCAGCCCACCGGGACTAGCCATCAATGAGCAGTTCTTC.

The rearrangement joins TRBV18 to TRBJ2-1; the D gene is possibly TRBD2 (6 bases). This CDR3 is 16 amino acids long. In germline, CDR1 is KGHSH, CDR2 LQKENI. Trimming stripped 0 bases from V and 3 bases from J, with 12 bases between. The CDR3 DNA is TGTGCCAGCTCACCACCGAATTGGGGGGACTACAATGAGCAGTTCTTC. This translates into CASSPPNWGDYNEQFF.

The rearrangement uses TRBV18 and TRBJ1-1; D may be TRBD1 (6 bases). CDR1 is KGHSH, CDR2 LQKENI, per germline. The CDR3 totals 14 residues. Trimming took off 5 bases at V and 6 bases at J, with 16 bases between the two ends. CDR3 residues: CASSSDRIVSEAFF. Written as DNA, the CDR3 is TGTGCCAGCTCATCCGACAGGATTGTCTCTGAAGCTTTCTTT.

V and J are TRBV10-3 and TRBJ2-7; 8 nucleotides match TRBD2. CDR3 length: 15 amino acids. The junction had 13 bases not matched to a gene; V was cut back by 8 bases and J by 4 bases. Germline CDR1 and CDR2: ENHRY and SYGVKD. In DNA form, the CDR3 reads TGTGCCATCGGCCCTACAGGCCCGGGGGGGTACGAGCAGTACTTC. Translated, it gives CAIGPTGPGGYEQYF.

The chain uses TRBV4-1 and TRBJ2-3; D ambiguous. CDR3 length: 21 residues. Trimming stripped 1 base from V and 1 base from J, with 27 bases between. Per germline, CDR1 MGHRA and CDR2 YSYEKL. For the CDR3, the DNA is TGCGCCAGCAGCCAAGTTTTATCCTTCCTTCCTTCAGGTACCCGCACAGATACGCAGTATTTT. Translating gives CASSQVLSFLPSGTRTDTQYF.

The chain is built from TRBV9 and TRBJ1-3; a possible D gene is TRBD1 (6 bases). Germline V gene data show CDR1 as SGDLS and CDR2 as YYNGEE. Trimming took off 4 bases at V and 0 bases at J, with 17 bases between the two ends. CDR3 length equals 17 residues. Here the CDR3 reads CASSSNPGASSGNTIYF. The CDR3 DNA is TGTGCCAGCAGCTCAAACCCAGGGGCTAGCTCTGGAAACACCATATATTTT.

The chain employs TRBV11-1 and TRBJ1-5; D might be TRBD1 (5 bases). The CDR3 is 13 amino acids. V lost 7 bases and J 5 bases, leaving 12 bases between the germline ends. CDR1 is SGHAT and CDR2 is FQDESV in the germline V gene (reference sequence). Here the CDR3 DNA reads TGTGCCAGCACCCTAGGGGTGCATCAGCCCCAGCATTTT. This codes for CASTLGVHQPQHF.

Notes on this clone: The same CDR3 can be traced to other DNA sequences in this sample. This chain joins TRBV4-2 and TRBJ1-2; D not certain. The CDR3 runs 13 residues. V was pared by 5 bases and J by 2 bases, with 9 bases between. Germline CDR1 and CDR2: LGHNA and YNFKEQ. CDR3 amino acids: CASSLDGNYGYTF. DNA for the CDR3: TGTGCCAGCAGCTTGGACGGAAACTATGGCTACACCTTC.

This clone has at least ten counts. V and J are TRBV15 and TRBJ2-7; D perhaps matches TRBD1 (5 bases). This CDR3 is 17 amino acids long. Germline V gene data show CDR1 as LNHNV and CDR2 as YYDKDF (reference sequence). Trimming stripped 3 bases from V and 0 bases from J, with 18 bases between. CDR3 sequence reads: CATSRRSGLVASYEQYF. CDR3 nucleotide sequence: TGTGCCACCAGCAGGAGATCAGGGTTGGTTGCCTCCTACGAGCAGTACTTC.

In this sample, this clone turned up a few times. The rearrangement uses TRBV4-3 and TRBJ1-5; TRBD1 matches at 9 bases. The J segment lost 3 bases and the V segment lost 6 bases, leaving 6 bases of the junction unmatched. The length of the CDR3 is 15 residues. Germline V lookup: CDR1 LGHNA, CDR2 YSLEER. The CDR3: CASSPWTGVNQPQHF. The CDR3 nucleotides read TGCGCCAGCAGTCCCTGGACAGGGGTCAATCAGCCCCAGCATTTT.

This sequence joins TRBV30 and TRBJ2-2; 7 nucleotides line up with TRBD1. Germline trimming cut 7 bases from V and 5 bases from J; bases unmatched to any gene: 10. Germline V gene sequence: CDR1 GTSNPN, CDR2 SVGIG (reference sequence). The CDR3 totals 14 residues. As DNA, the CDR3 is TGTGCCTTCTTTTCCAGGGGGTCGACCGGGGAGCTGTTTTTT. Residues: CAFFSRGSTGELFF.

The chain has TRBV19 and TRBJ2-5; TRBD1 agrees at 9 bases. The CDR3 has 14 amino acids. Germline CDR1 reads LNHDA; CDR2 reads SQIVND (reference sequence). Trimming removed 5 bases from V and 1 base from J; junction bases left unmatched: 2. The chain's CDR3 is CASSGQGTQETQYF. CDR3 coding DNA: TGTGCCAGTAGTGGACAGGGGACCCAAGAGACCCAGTACTTC.

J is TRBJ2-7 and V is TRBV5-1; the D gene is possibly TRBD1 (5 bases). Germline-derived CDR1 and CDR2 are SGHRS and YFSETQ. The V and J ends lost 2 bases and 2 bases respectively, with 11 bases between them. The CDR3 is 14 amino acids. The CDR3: CASSFNIGAYEQYF. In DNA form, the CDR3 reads TGCGCCAGCAGCTTTAATATAGGGGCCTACGAGCAGTACTTC.

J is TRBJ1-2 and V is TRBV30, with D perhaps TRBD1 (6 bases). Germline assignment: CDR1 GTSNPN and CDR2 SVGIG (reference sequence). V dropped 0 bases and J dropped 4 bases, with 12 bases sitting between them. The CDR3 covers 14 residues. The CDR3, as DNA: TGTGCCTGGAGTGTACCCGGCAGGGGCTATGGCTACACCTTC. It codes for CAWSVPGRGYGYTF.